The rows below give T cell receptor beta chains drawn from one sample of a study of human T cells and chemical hapten exposure. TCRdb recomputed calls from the RACE reads with MiXCR, one row per CDR3 protein. Of about 350,000 distinct CDR3 sequences in the sample, about 6% were seen once. This specimen was whole blood, taken in connection with sensitization to the hapten diphenylcyclopropenone (DPC). The receptors stem from a woman younger than 35 with alopecia areata. Some clones in this sample may be carry-over from other donors' samples. The CDR3 runs from the conserved cysteine through the conserved F or W. A D gene is named only where the DNA matches it firmly. For some rows the clone size is stated as once, few or many, or as a class when expanded; others skip it.

NA,TRBJ1-5,TRBV6-2/TRBV6-3,NA,TGTGCCAGCAGTTTCCGGGGGCCACCTTTGGGCAATCAGCCCCAGCATTTT,CASSFRGPPLGNQPQHF
NA,TRBJ2-2,TRBV7-2,few,TGTGCCAGCAGCTTAGGAGCGTTGGGCACCGGGGAGCTGTTTTTT,CASSLGALGTGELFF
TRBD2,TRBJ2-5,TRBV13,many,TGTGCCAGCAGCCCAGGACTAGCGGGGGTCCACGAAGAGACCCAGTACTTC,CASSPGLAGVHEETQYF
NA,TRBJ1-2,TRBV7-9,many,TGTGCCAGCAGCTTTGGATCGGACGGCTACACCTTC,CASSFGSDGYTF
NA,TRBJ2-1,TRBV12-3/TRBV12-4,many,TGTGCCAGCAGCCTCAGGGGTCCGAGCTCCTACAATGAGCAGTTCTTC,CASSLRGPSSYNEQFF
NA,TRBJ2-5,TRBV12-3/TRBV12-4,NA,TGTGCCAGCAGTCCGATGACGGGGCAAGAGACCCAGTACTTC,CASSPMTGQETQYF
NA,TRBJ1-6,TRBV6-5,few,TGTGCCAGCAGTTACTCCGCGAAACCCCTTGAGCATTCACCCCTCCACTTT,CASSYSAKPLEHSPLHF
NA,TRBJ2-2,TRBV7-9,many,TGTGCCAGCAGCTTACGGTCGGGATCCAACACCGGGGAGCTGTTTTTT,CASSLRSGSNTGELFF
NA,TRBJ2-3,TRBV14,NA,TGTGCCAGCAGCCAAGCGGCAGGGTTTTCAGATACGCAGTATTTT,CASSQAAGFSDTQYF
NA,TRBJ2-5,TRBV7-9,few,TGTGCCAGCAGCTTCGCAGTCCAAGAGACCCAGTACTTC,CASSFAVQETQYF